The 30 T cell receptor beta chains presented below share a single source sample, sequenced in a study of blood T cell repertoires in COVID-19. Produced via immunoSEQ multiplex PCR; TCRdb's table is partial and in-frame only. The sample has about 150,000 clones, 65% to 90% seen once; the top ten hold 12%. Sequencing input: peripheral blood. The source is a woman in her fifties or sixties with COVID-19, enrolled during active disease.

This chain uses TRBV2 with TRBJ2-3, with D tentatively TRBD2 (6 bases). Germline lookup yields CDR1 SNHLY and CDR2 FYNNEI. Trimming took 3 bases from V and 2 from J, leaving 15 bases between them. The CDR3 sequence is 16 residues long. CDR3 bases: TGTGCCAGCAGTGATTGGGGGACTCTCCTCACAGATACGCAGTATTTT. This codes for CASSDWGTLLTDTQYF.

This chain links TRBV19 with TRBJ2-3, with 12 bases that match TRBD2. The junction had 8 bases not matched to a gene; V was cut back by 11 bases and J by 2 bases. Germline CDR1 LNHDA, CDR2 SQIVND (reference sequence). The CDR3 spans 15 residues. The CDR3 coding sequence is TGTGCCGTTACGACTAGCGGGAGCCTCACAGATACGCAGTATTTT. Residues: CAVTTSGSLTDTQYF.

This rearrangement joins TRBV30 to TRBJ1-6, with D possibly TRBD1 on 6 matching bases. The CDR3 covers 17 residues. Per the germline V gene, CDR1 is GTSNPN and CDR2 is SVGIG (reference sequence). V lost 4 bases to trimming and J lost 0 bases, with 16 bases between them. CDR3 nucleotides: TGTGCCTGGATTTGGCCGGGACACAGCTCCTATAATTCACCCCTCCACTTT. Translation: CAWIWPGHSSYNSPLHF.

The CDR3: CASSLSGDRNHEQYF. For the CDR3, the DNA is TGTGCCAGCAGCTTGTCGGGGGACCGCAACCACGAGCAGTACTTC. The chain has TRBV11-2 and TRBJ2-7; perhaps TRBD2 as D (6 bases). Trimming shortened V by 3 bases and J by 5 bases, and 17 bases separated the two germline ends. The CDR3 is 15 amino acids. Germline CDR1 reads SGHAT; CDR2 reads FQNNGV.

This clone was observed a single time. The chain couples TRBV5-1 to TRBJ1-1; a weak D match, TRBD1 (6 bases). CDR1 is SGHRS and CDR2 is YFSETQ in the germline V gene. V was trimmed by 5 bases and J by 1 base, leaving 18 bases between them. This CDR3 contains 16 residues. CDR3 sequence (DNA): TGCGCCAGCAGGTTACTACAGGGCTCGGCGAACACTGAAGCTTTCTTT. As protein: CASRLLQGSANTEAFF.

The chain has TRBV10-3 and TRBJ2-1; TRBD2 matches 7 bases. Per the germline V gene, CDR1 is ENHRY and CDR2 is SYGVKD. V shed 4 bases and J 8 bases; nucleotides not matched to a gene: 8. CDR3 length: 14 amino acids. The CDR3 bases are TGTGCCATCAGTGGGGCTAGAACTAGCGATGAGCAGTTCTTC. Translated, it gives CAISGARTSDEQFF.

V and J are TRBV25-1 and TRBJ1-2; D remains ambiguous. The length of the CDR3 is 12 residues. With 1 base removed from V and 2 bases from J, the gap between germline ends came to 2 bases. Germline assignment: CDR1 MGHDK and CDR2 SYGVNS. The CDR3 coding sequence is TGTGCCAGCAGTGAATTAAACTATGGCTACACCTTC. Protein: CASSELNYGYTF.

This clone turned up a few times. The chain recombines TRBV6-5 with TRBJ1-4; perhaps TRBD1 as D (5 bases). V was trimmed by 6 bases and J by 2 bases, leaving 10 bases between them. The CDR3 consists of 14 residues. In germline, CDR1 is MNHEY, CDR2 SVGAGI. The CDR3 protein is CASRPGPTNEKLFF. CDR3 DNA sequence: TGTGCCAGCAGGCCAGGGCCGACTAATGAAAAACTGTTTTTT.

The V call is TRBV19, the J call TRBJ2-1; TRBD2 is a possible D gene (5 bases). V lost 3 bases and J lost 2, with 11 bases in between. The V gene's germline CDR1 is LNHDA and CDR2 SQIVND (reference sequence). This CDR3 has 15 amino acids. CDR3 in amino acids: CASSMGSFAYNEQFF. The CDR3 nucleotides are TGTGCCAGTAGTATGGGGAGTTTTGCCTACAATGAGCAGTTCTTC.

The chain carries TRBV7-9 and TRBJ2-7, with D perhaps matching TRBD1 (5 bases). Per the germline V gene, CDR1 is SEHNR and CDR2 is FQNEAQ (reference sequence). The CDR3 covers 16 residues. Trimming pared 6 bases from V and 5 bases from J, leaving 23 bases between. In DNA form, the CDR3 reads TGTGCCAGCAGTCTTCTTCCATCGTCCAGGGTTGACGAGCAGTACTTC. Translation gives CASSLLPSSRVDEQYF.

The genes are TRBV5-1 and TRBJ2-1, with TRBD2 identical over 8 bases. This CDR3 is 15 amino acids long. The trim removed 1 base at V and 2 bases at J, leaving 2 bases unmatched. The germline V gene has CDR1 SGHRS and CDR2 YFSETQ. The DNA of the CDR3 is TGCGCCAGCAGCTTGATAGCGGGGACCTACAATGAGCAGTTCTTC. Its protein is CASSLIAGTYNEQFF.

V gene TRBV24-1 combines with J gene TRBJ1-2; D is uncertain. This CDR3 is 12 amino acids long. Germline V gene data show CDR1 as KGHDR and CDR2 as SFDVKD. Trimming shortened V by 4 bases and J by 9 bases, and 11 bases separated the two germline ends. The CDR3 bases are TGTGCCACCAGTGACCTTCTAGGAAGCTACACCTTC. Encoded protein: CATSDLLGSYTF.

This clone appeared many times. This chain uses TRBV19 with TRBJ1-3, with 9 bases identical to TRBD1. This CDR3 is built from 17 residues. The junction had 8 bases not matched to a gene; V was cut back by 5 bases and J by 0 bases. Germline V gene data show CDR1 as LNHDA and CDR2 as SQIVND (reference sequence). CDR3 sequence: CASSSLNRGRSGNTIYF. The CDR3 nucleotides read TGTGCCAGTAGTTCATTGAACAGGGGGCGCTCTGGAAACACCATATATTTT.

CDR3 in amino acids: CASRGKGGPLIYNEQFF. Here the CDR3 DNA reads TGTGCCAGCAGGGGCAAGGGGGGGCCGCTAATTTACAATGAGCAGTTCTTC. The chain has TRBV7-9 and TRBJ2-1, with a weak D call TRBD2 (7 bases). This CDR3 is built from 17 residues. V was shortened by 6 bases and J by 4 bases, with 22 bases between the two germline ends. CDR1 and CDR2 from the germline V gene are SEHNR and FQNEAQ (reference sequence).

This clone turned up a few times. The chain has TRBV28 and TRBJ1-5; D is possibly TRBD1 (5 bases). CDR3 size: 14 residues. Per the germline V gene, CDR1 is MDHEN and CDR2 is SYDVKM. V was cut by 3 bases and J by 5 bases, with 11 bases left in between. The CDR3 reads CASSFLDKDQPQHF. The CDR3 DNA follows: TGTGCCAGCAGTTTTTTGGACAAAGATCAGCCCCAGCATTTT.

The gene calls are TRBV6-6 and TRBJ1-5; possible D gene TRBD1, 6 bases. This CDR3 spans 15 amino acids. Per germline, CDR1 MNHNY and CDR2 SVGAGI (reference sequence). Trimming took off 6 bases at V and 4 bases at J, with 16 bases between the two ends. The CDR3 region is CASRTAGTRNQPQHF. CDR3 in DNA: TGTGCCAGCAGAACCGCCGGGACACGTAATCAGCCCCAGCATTTT.

V and J are TRBV29-1 and TRBJ2-7, with D possibly TRBD2 on 5 matching bases. Germline CDR1 is SQVTM and CDR2 is ANQGSEA. V was pared by 6 bases and J by 3 bases, with 12 bases between. This CDR3 spans 12 amino acids. The CDR3 reads CSVGSGVYEQYF. As DNA, the CDR3 is TGCAGCGTGGGGAGTGGGGTCTACGAGCAGTACTTC.

This chain joins TRBV5-1 and TRBJ1-1; TRBD1 might be the D (5 bases). In germline, CDR1 is SGHRS, CDR2 YFSETQ. The CDR3 is 14 residues long. The V end was cut by 4 bases, the J end by 1 base, with 11 bases between. The DNA for the CDR3 is TGCGCCAGCAGCACACAGGTCTCGAACACTGAAGCTTTCTTT. Translated, it gives CASSTQVSNTEAFF.

The V gene is TRBV5-1, the J gene TRBJ1-2; 9 bases agree with TRBD1. V gave up 4 bases and J gave up 7 bases; unmatched junction bases: 17. This CDR3 has 17 residues. CDR1 SGHRS and CDR2 YFSETQ come from the germline V gene. The CDR3 reads CASSQGTGYIPESGYTF. The CDR3 bases are TGCGCCAGCAGCCAAGGGACAGGGTATATTCCGGAAAGTGGCTACACCTTC.

This rearrangement joins TRBV5-1 to TRBJ1-5, with a tentative D call TRBD1 (5 bases). The V end was cut by 6 bases, the J end by 9 bases, with 22 bases between. Germline CDR1 SGHRS, CDR2 YFSETQ. The CDR3 consists of 15 residues. CDR3: CASTQGTNANSPQHF. The CDR3 coding sequence is TGCGCCAGCACCCAGGGCACGAATGCCAACTCGCCCCAGCATTTT.

The chain links TRBV3-1 (or the pseudogene TRBV3-2) to TRBJ1-6; no firm D call. Germline V gene lookup returns CDR1 LGHDT and CDR2 YNNKEL (reference sequence). Deletions cut 1 base from V and 10 bases from J, with 11 bases between. The CDR3 runs to 14 residues. The CDR3 DNA reads as TGTGCCAGCAGCCAAGCCCGAGCGGGGTCACCCCTCCACTTT. As protein: CASSQARAGSPLHF.

About this clone itself: A junction boundary mismatches the germline segment, possibly from a read error. The J gene is TRBJ1-1, the V gene TRBV7-9; TRBD1 agrees at 10 bases. The CDR3 totals 11 residues. Germline V lookup: CDR1 SEHNR, CDR2 FQNEAQ (reference sequence). The DNA of the CDR3 is TGTGCCAGCAGCTTCCGGGACAGGGGTGACTTT. It encodes CASSFRDRGDF.

This chain connects TRBV7-9 to TRBJ2-4, with D possibly matching TRBD2 (5 bases). Germline CDR1 SEHNR, CDR2 FQNEAQ (reference sequence). The CDR3 contains 14 residues. V was cut by 5 bases and J by 0 bases, with 8 bases left in between. The CDR3 here is CASSERSAKNIQYF. CDR3 bases: TGTGCCAGCAGCGAGCGGTCAGCCAAAAACATTCAGTACTTC.

This clone was seen only once. The V gene is TRBV11-1, the J gene TRBJ1-5; no clear D. Germline-derived CDR1 and CDR2 are SGHAT and FQDESV (reference sequence). The ends were cut back, 5 bases at V and 4 bases at J, with 9 bases in the middle. The CDR3 extends over 13 amino acids. The DNA for the CDR3 is TGTGCCAGCAGCCGGATGAGGAATCAGCCCCAGCATTTT. As protein: CASSRMRNQPQHF.

The chain is built from TRBV6-1 and TRBJ1-5; the D is unclear. This CDR3 region has 14 residues. CDR1 is MNHNS, CDR2 SASEGT, per germline. V lost 3 bases to trimming and J lost 6 bases, with 12 bases between them. CDR3 amino acids: CASSDWEGPQPQHF. CDR3 DNA: TGTGCCAGCAGTGATTGGGAGGGTCCTCAGCCCCAGCATTTT.

The rearrangement joins TRBV18 to TRBJ2-2; D gene uncertain. The CDR3 loop spans 15 amino acids. Germline V lookup: CDR1 KGHSH, CDR2 LQKENI. V was shortened by 0 bases and J by 5 bases, with 10 bases between the two germline ends. CDR3 residues: CASSPPSSSTGELFF. As DNA, the CDR3 is TGTGCCAGCTCACCACCTAGCAGTAGTACCGGGGAGCTGTTTTTT.

The genes are TRBV5-1 and TRBJ1-2; no firm D call. Germline values: CDR1 SGHRS, CDR2 YFSETQ. V was shortened by 0 bases and J by 0 bases, with 9 bases between the two germline ends. The CDR3 has 15 residues. The CDR3 here is CASSLDGSSNYGYTF. CDR3 in DNA: TGCGCCAGCAGCTTGGACGGGTCCTCTAACTATGGCTACACCTTC.

The CDR3 is CASSYSDGNEQFF. DNA for the CDR3: TGTGCCAGCAGTTACTCAGACGGGAATGAGCAGTTCTTC. The chain recombines TRBV6-6 with TRBJ2-1; D call uncertain. This CDR3 is built from 13 residues. Per the germline V gene, CDR1 is MNHNY and CDR2 is SVGAGI (reference sequence). Trimming cost V 0 bases and J 7 bases, with 7 bases left between them.

The V gene is TRBV28, the J gene TRBJ1-1, with TRBD1 identical over 10 bases. The ends lost 5 bases at V and 8 bases at J; junction bases unmatched: 14. The CDR3 runs 16 residues. CDR1 MDHEN and CDR2 SYDVKM come from the germline V gene. CDR3 nucleotides: TGTGCCAGCAGTCCCCCTTCGACAGGGGGCTCTAGGGAAGCTTTCTTT. Translated: CASSPPSTGGSREAFF.

This rearrangement joins TRBV29-1 to TRBJ1-5; no clear D. The CDR3 is 13 residues long. CDR1 SQVTM and CDR2 ANQGSEA come from the germline V gene. V was cut by 4 bases and J by 3 bases, with 10 bases left in between. CDR3 loop: CSVASASNQPQHF. The CDR3 coding sequence is TGCAGCGTTGCAAGCGCCTCCAATCAGCCCCAGCATTTT.